This section outlines one T cell receptor beta chain sequence together with its context. These data are taken from a study of blood T cell repertoires in COVID-19. Study summary: Sites across the United States, Italy and Spain contributed samples from acute and convalescent COVID-19. The analysed material was cDNA or gDNA that came from T cells, B-cell-depleted T cells, or PBMCs.

CDR3 length: 12 residues. Germline lookup yields CDR1 LNHNV and CDR2 YYDKDF (reference sequence). Trimming took 5 bases from V and 12 from J; bases not matched to a gene: 5. Repertoires were generated with immunoSEQ multiplex PCR, while TCRdb's copy carries only in-frame clones and drops some. Of 270,000 or so clones in the sample, around 86% were seen once. Source material: peripheral blood. The chain employs TRBV15 and TRBJ2-1; 9 bases fit TRBD1. This TCR derives from a woman in her 40s who had recovered from COVID-19. The CDR3 here is CATSRDRERQFF. As DNA, the CDR3 is TGTGCCACCAGCCGGGACAGGGAACGGCAGTTCTTC.